The TCR beta chain described here comes from a study of blood T cell repertoires in COVID-19. In the study overall: Donors in the United States, Italy and Spain gave samples during acute or convalescent COVID-19. Sources were T cells, B-cell-depleted T cells, or PBMCs; the material itself was cDNA or gDNA.

Profiled with immunoSEQ multiplex PCR; TCRdb holds only in-frame clones, not every one. The repertoire holds 150,000 to 200,000 clones, roughly four fifths seen once, with 11% in the top ten. With V trimmed by 2 bases and J by 7 bases, 10 bases remained unmatched. The CDR3 contains 15 residues. Germline values: CDR1 LGHNA, CDR2 YNFKEQ. Sample: peripheral blood. This receptor was identified in a man aged 60 to 75 with active or convalescent COVID-19. The genes are TRBV4-2 and TRBJ2-7; 8 nucleotides align to TRBD2. DNA of the CDR3: TGTGCCAGCAGCCAAAAAGGACTAGCCGAAGAAGAGCAGTACTTC. Its translation is CASSQKGLAEEEQYF.